Sequencing of this T cell receptor (beta chain) was carried out in a study of regulatory T cells in long-lasting Graves disease. Study conclusions and caveats: Tissue studied was limited to peripheral blood, excluding thyroid tissue. Those with persistent disease had in common more public clonotypes (about 2,700) than new patients (approximately 920).

The time point denotes: persistent/refractory GD, antithyroid drugs over 5 years with positive TRAb. Extracted RNA from PBMCs served as the source of the TCR library. Criteria from the American Thyroid Association guidelines were applied to diagnose Graves' disease. This clonotype has just a few counts. Its antigen is undetermined. To make TCR beta libraries, researchers used iRepertoire HTBI primers and Arm-PCR of CDR3 regions. TCRdb redid the calling of the multiplex PCR reads with MiXCR, one entry per CDR3 protein. This sample has roughly 400,000 distinct CDR3 sequences; 21% occur once, and the top ten carry 13% to 15%. The source was peripheral blood mononuclear cells (PBMCs), collected when the disease was refractory, from a patient treated with antithyroid drugs. This sequence originates from a female donor with Graves disease.

DNA of the CDR3: TGCAGTGCTAGTGGTGTTGAGGCCCAGTACTTC. Amino acid sequence: CSASGVEAQYF. The chain couples TRBV20-1 to TRBJ2-5, with D hard to call. The ends were cut back, 3 bases at V and 9 bases at J, with 11 bases in the middle. The CDR3 is made up of 11 amino acids. The germline CDR1 and CDR2 sequences are DFQATT and SNEGSKA (reference sequence).